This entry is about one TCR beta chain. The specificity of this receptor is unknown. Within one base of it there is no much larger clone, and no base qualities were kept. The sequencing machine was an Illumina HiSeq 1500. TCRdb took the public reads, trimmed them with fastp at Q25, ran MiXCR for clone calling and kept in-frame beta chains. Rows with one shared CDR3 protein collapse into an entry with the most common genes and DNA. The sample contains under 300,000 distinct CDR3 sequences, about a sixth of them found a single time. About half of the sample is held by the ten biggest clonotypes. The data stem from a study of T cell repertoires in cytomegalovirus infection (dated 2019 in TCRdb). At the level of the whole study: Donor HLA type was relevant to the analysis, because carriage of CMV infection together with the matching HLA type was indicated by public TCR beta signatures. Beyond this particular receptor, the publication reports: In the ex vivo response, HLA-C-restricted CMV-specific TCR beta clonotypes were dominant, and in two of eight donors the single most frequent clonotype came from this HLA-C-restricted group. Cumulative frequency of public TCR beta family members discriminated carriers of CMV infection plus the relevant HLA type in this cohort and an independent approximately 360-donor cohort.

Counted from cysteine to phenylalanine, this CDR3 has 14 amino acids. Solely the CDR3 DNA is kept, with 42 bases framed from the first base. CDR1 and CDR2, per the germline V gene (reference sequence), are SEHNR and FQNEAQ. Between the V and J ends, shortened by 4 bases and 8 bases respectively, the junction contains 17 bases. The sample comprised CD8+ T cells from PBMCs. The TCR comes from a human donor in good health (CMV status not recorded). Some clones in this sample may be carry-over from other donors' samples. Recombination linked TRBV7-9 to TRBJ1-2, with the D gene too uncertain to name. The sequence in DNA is TGTGCCAGCAGCTCCTCCGCCGAATTGAGAGGCTACACCTTC. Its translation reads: CASSSSAELRGYTF.